This T cell receptor beta chain was profiled in a study of Ad26.COV2.S vaccination and SARS-CoV-2 variants. For the study at large: Of the COV1001 trial arms, the Ad26.COV2.S arm included the donor. Intramuscularly, Ad26.COV2.S was given either once or twice, 56 days apart.

Findings of the study overall: Those who received vaccine or placebo ended up with similar non-spike TCR breadth. Post-vaccination spike-specific CD8+ and CD4+ T cell responses reportedly had substantial breadth.

Of note for this clone: Its antigen is unidentified.

The repertoire was sequenced with immunoSEQ multiplex PCR; TCRdb's copy has only in-frame clones and lacks some. This table holds roughly 420,000 clones, roughly 89% found once. Treatment reported: 19 received Ad26.COV2.S at low or high dose, single or two shots; several received placebo; per-sample allocation not given. All samples were drawn on day 63, counting from the first vaccine or placebo injection. Germline V gives CDR1 SGHRS, CDR2 YFSETQ. The V gene lost 0 bases and the J gene lost 7 bases, with 11 bases spanning the gap. The CDR3 sequence is 15 residues long. J is TRBJ1-6 and V is TRBV5-1, with D possibly TRBD1 on 5 matching bases. Sequenced material: peripheral blood, taken in a trial of Ad26.COV2.S vaccine versus placebo. The receptor comes from a person between 18 and 60 years old who received the Ad26.COV2.S COVID-19 vaccine or a placebo. The CDR3 loop reads CASSLEGRENSPLHF. In DNA form, the CDR3 reads TGCGCCAGCAGCTTGGAGGGCAGGGAGAATTCACCCCTCCACTTT.